This passage covers 32 T cell receptor beta chains from one sample sequenced in a study of blood T cell repertoires in COVID-19. The assay was immunoSEQ multiplex PCR, and TCRdb's table has in-frame clones only and misses some. The sample shows more than 350,000 clones, approximately 92% of them seen only once. Sequencing was performed on PBMCs or T cells enriched from blood (not recorded which). These receptors all stem from a man aged 18 to 29 who had recovered from COVID-19.

J is TRBJ2-3 and V is TRBV25-1; D remains unclear. From germline, CDR1 is MGHDK and CDR2 SYGVNS. The CDR3 loop spans 12 amino acids. Trimming took 1 base from V and 5 from J, leaving 4 bases between them. CDR3 loop: CASSESVDTQYF. In nucleotides, the CDR3 is TGTGCCAGCAGTGAATCGGTAGATACGCAGTATTTT.

This clone was recorded only once. The chain recombines TRBV29-1 with TRBJ1-1, with D tentatively TRBD1 (5 bases). This CDR3 contains 12 residues. Germline V gene sequence: CDR1 SQVTM, CDR2 ANQGSEA. The germline V and J ends were trimmed by 3 bases and 5 bases, with 10 bases remaining between them. In nucleotides, the CDR3 is TGCAGCGTTGATTGGGGGGAAACTGAAGCTTTCTTT. Its protein product is CSVDWGETEAFF.

The rearrangement uses TRBV7-9 and TRBJ2-6; perhaps TRBD1 as D (6 bases). The germline V gene has CDR1 SEHNR and CDR2 FQNEAQ (reference sequence). V was shortened by 5 bases and J by 1 base, with 15 bases between the two germline ends. The CDR3 length is 17 residues. In DNA, the CDR3 is TGTGCCAGCAGCATACAGACAGGATCATCTGGGGCCAACGTCCTGACTTTC. It yields the protein CASSIQTGSSGANVLTF.

This clone was observed once. This chain uses TRBV7-9 with TRBJ2-7, with a possible D match to TRBD1 (6 bases). The V gene's germline CDR1 is SEHNR and CDR2 FQNEAQ (reference sequence). This CDR3 has 13 amino acids. With 2 bases removed from V and 5 bases from J, the gap between germline ends came to 10 bases. The CDR3 DNA sequence: TGTGCCAGCAGCTTAACAGGGACCCACGAGCAGTACTTC. Its protein is CASSLTGTHEQYF. Complete variable domain (other parts from reference TRBV7-9 and TRBJ2-7): DTGVSQNPRHKITKRGQNVTFRCDPISEHNRLYWYRQTLGQGPEFLTYFQNEAQLEKSRLLSDRFSAERPKGSFSTLEIQRTEQGDSAMYLCASSLTGTHEQYFGPGTRLTVT.

The chain is built from TRBV5-4 and TRBJ1-6, with 8 bases fitting TRBD1. The CDR3 consists of 14 residues. Unmatched junction bases numbered 3, after V lost 2 bases and J lost 8 bases. Germline V gene lookup returns CDR1 SGHNT and CDR2 YYREEE (reference sequence). The CDR3 nucleotides are TGTGCCAGCAGCTTCGACAGGGGTGATTCACCCCTCCACTTT. Its protein product is CASSFDRGDSPLHF.

The gene calls are TRBV10-1 and TRBJ1-5, with 8 positions matching TRBD1. The trim removed 10 bases at V and 3 bases at J, leaving 11 bases unmatched. Germline V CDR1 and CDR2: WNHNN, SYGVQD (reference sequence). This CDR3 has 15 residues. The chain's CDR3 is CATKDRGPYNQPQHF. CDR3 nucleotide sequence: TGCGCCACCAAAGACAGGGGCCCATACAATCAGCCCCAGCATTTT.

The chain joins TRBV18 to TRBJ1-1; weak D call: TRBD1 (6 bases). V was trimmed by 6 bases and J by 7 bases, leaving 15 bases between them. CDR1 is KGHSH, CDR2 LQKENI, per germline. The CDR3 spans 13 residues. Here the CDR3 DNA reads TGTGCCAGCTCTCGCGGACAGCGTAATGAAGCTTTCTTT. It is translated as CASSRGQRNEAFF.

The chain recombines TRBV27 with TRBJ1-1; TRBD1 is a possible D gene (5 bases). The CDR3 spans 14 residues. Trimming cost V 6 bases and J 5 bases, with 16 bases left between them. Germline lookup yields CDR1 MNHEY and CDR2 SMNVEV (reference sequence). CDR3 DNA: TGTGCCAGCAGATACCAGCGGGGGGTGACTGAAGCTTTCTTT. Residues: CASRYQRGVTEAFF.

V is TRBV9 and J is TRBJ1-5, with a possible D match to TRBD1 (5 bases). The germline CDR1 and CDR2 sequences are SGDLS and YYNGEE. The CDR3 length is 14 residues. Trimming took off 4 bases at V and 7 bases at J, with 15 bases between the two ends. CDR3 sequence reads: CASSPRESTQPQHF. For the CDR3, the DNA is TGTGCCAGCAGCCCCAGGGAAAGTACCCAGCCCCAGCATTTT.

This chain links TRBV19 with TRBJ1-1, with 7 nucleotides matching TRBD1. Germline-derived CDR1 and CDR2 are LNHDA and SQIVND (reference sequence). The junction had 8 bases not matched to a gene; V was cut back by 10 bases and J by 6 bases. CDR3 length: 12 amino acids. CDR3: CATRTGGSEAFF. The CDR3, as DNA: TGTGCCACGCGGACAGGAGGATCTGAAGCTTTCTTT.

The V call is TRBV19, the J call TRBJ2-2; no firm D call. Trimming removed 10 bases from V and 4 bases from J, with 7 bases in between. CDR3 length equals 11 residues. Germline loops: CDR1 LNHDA, CDR2 SQIVND (reference sequence). CDR3 loop: CATLSTGELFF. In DNA form, the CDR3 reads TGTGCCACCCTTAGCACCGGGGAGCTGTTTTTT. Combining the CDR3 with reference TRBV19 and TRBJ2-2 gives the whole variable domain DGGITQSPKYLFRKEGQNVTLSCEQNLNHDAMYWYRQDPGQGLRLIYYSQIVNDFQKGDIAEGYSVSREKKESFPLTVTSAQKNPTAFYLCATLSTGELFFGEGSRLTVL.

The chain links TRBV6-5 to TRBJ1-2, with D possibly TRBD1 on 5 matching bases. Trimming pared 2 bases from V and 8 bases from J, leaving 15 bases between. The CDR3 is made up of 14 amino acids. The germline V gene encodes CDR1 MNHEY and CDR2 SVGAGI. CDR3 nucleotides: TGTGCCAGCAGTTACGGGGCCGCCCAAAGGGGCTACACCTTC. Translated: CASSYGAAQRGYTF.

This chain connects TRBV6-5 to TRBJ2-1; D perhaps matches TRBD2 (5 bases). The CDR3 is made up of 15 amino acids. Germline values: CDR1 MNHEY, CDR2 SVGAGI. V lost 2 bases to trimming and J lost 0 bases, with 8 bases between them. In DNA, the CDR3 is TGTGCCAGCAGTTACGAGCGGAGCTCCTACAATGAGCAGTTCTTC. Amino acid sequence: CASSYERSSYNEQFF.

The chain is built from TRBV18 and TRBJ1-5; TRBD1 matches 7 bases. CDR1 KGHSH and CDR2 LQKENI come from the germline V gene. Germline trimming cut 4 bases from V and 1 base from J; bases unmatched to any gene: 7. This CDR3 spans 16 amino acids. The CDR3 is CASSRTGAQSNQPQHF. The DNA for the CDR3 is TGTGCCAGCTCACGAACAGGGGCTCAAAGCAATCAGCCCCAGCATTTT.

J is TRBJ1-4 and V is TRBV5-5, with TRBD1 matching 8 bases. The J segment lost 0 bases and the V segment lost 4 bases, leaving 14 bases of the junction unmatched. CDR1 and CDR2 (germline): SGHKS, YYEKEE (reference sequence). This CDR3 spans 19 amino acids. For the CDR3, the DNA is TGTGCCAGCAGCCCCCCGGGGACAGGCCTCGGGGCAACTAATGAAAAACTGTTTTTT. Translated, it gives CASSPPGTGLGATNEKLFF.

V gene TRBV19 combines with J gene TRBJ2-1; D is ambiguous. Trimming removed 3 bases at V and 6 bases at J, with 15 bases between. Germline CDR1 and CDR2: LNHDA and SQIVND (reference sequence). The CDR3 is made up of 15 amino acids. The CDR3 bases are TGTGCCAGTAGTATTTCGTTTTTACTTAGCAATGAGCAGTTCTTC. This sequence encodes CASSISFLLSNEQFF.

The chain employs TRBV28 and TRBJ1-4; tentatively, D is TRBD1 (6 bases). CDR1 is MDHEN, CDR2 SYDVKM, per germline. Trimming removed 2 bases at V and 8 bases at J, with 9 bases between. The CDR3 has 13 residues. The CDR3 spells CASSLPGVEKLFF. As DNA, the CDR3 is TGTGCCAGCAGTTTACCAGGGGTCGAAAAACTGTTTTTT.

This clone has just a few counts. The rearrangement links TRBV19 to TRBJ1-2; possibly TRBD1 for D (6 bases). Deletions cut 4 bases from V and 10 bases from J, with 10 bases between. Germline V gene sequence: CDR1 LNHDA, CDR2 SQIVND (reference sequence). The CDR3 length is 11 residues. The DNA of the CDR3 is TGTGCCAGTAGTACAAGACAGGACTACACCTTC. It specifies CASSTRQDYTF.

The CDR3 DNA sequence: TGTGCCAGCAGCGTGGGACTAGCGGGACAAGAGAGGGAGCTGTTTTTT. This encodes CASSVGLAGQERELFF. This sequence joins TRBV9 and TRBJ2-2; 13 nucleotides line up with TRBD2. V was clipped by 2 bases and J by 9 bases; unmatched bases: 7. Germline-derived CDR1 and CDR2 are SGDLS and YYNGEE. The CDR3 extends over 16 amino acids.

The chain is built from TRBV4-3 and TRBJ2-7, with a tentative D call TRBD1 (5 bases). Trimming left V 1 base short and J 3 bases short, with 10 bases between. The germline V gene encodes CDR1 LGHNA and CDR2 YSLEER. The CDR3 has 14 residues. CDR3 sequence: CASSQGGRDYEQYF. In DNA, the CDR3 is TGCGCCAGCAGCCAAGGGGGCAGGGACTACGAGCAGTACTTC.

The chain employs TRBV4-2 and TRBJ1-6, with no clear D. The CDR3 length is 15 residues. The germline CDR1 and CDR2 sequences are LGHNA and YNFKEQ. Trimming removed 3 bases at V and 4 bases at J, with 10 bases between. The CDR3 here is CASSQSRGYNSPLHF. As DNA, the CDR3 is TGTGCCAGCAGCCAGTCTCGGGGATATAATTCACCCCTCCACTTT.

The chain combines TRBV19 with TRBJ1-2; 8 bases agree with TRBD1. Germline V gene sequence: CDR1 LNHDA, CDR2 SQIVND (reference sequence). The V segment lost 3 bases and the J segment 4 bases; nucleotides outside the gene matches: 13. This CDR3 region has 17 residues. DNA of the CDR3: TGTGCCAGTAGTATTTCAAAGGTACAGGGGGACGTCTATGGCTACACCTTC. Amino acid sequence: CASSISKVQGDVYGYTF. Supplemented by reference TRBV19 and TRBJ1-2, the full variable domain reads DGGITQSPKYLFRKEGQNVTLSCEQNLNHDAMYWYRQDPGQGLRLIYYSQIVNDFQKGDIAEGYSVSREKKESFPLTVTSAQKNPTAFYLCASSISKVQGDVYGYTFGSGTRLTVV.

The J gene is TRBJ1-4, the V gene TRBV2; D is uncertain. Trimming removed 4 bases at V and 9 bases at J, with 15 bases between. The CDR3 extends over 14 amino acids. Per germline, CDR1 SNHLY and CDR2 FYNNEI. Here the CDR3 reads CASSGEGGGKKLFF. CDR3 nucleotide sequence: TGTGCCAGCAGTGGTGAGGGTGGAGGGAAAAAACTGTTTTTT.

The chain has TRBV7-2 and TRBJ1-6; D gene ambiguous. Germline CDR1 SGHTA, CDR2 FQGNSA. V lost 5 bases and J 7 bases, leaving 18 bases between the germline ends. CDR3 length: 16 amino acids. The CDR3 sequence: CASSPVGVVRNSPLHF. The DNA of the CDR3 is TGTGCCAGCAGCCCGGTGGGCGTGGTTAGGAATTCACCCCTCCACTTT.

V is TRBV27 and J is TRBJ1-2; the D gene is possibly TRBD1 (5 bases). In germline, CDR1 is MNHEY, CDR2 SMNVEV (reference sequence). Trimming removed 5 bases at V and 6 bases at J, with 19 bases between. CDR3 size: 15 residues. In nucleotides, the CDR3 is TGTGCCAGCAGTCCGTCTTCGACAGCCCATCATGGCTACACCTTC. Its translation: CASSPSSTAHHGYTF.

This clone was counted a few times. The chain employs TRBV28 and TRBJ2-7; no definite D call. The CDR3 sequence is 12 residues long. Trimming pared 3 bases from V and 7 bases from J, leaving 10 bases between. Per the germline V gene, CDR1 is MDHEN and CDR2 is SYDVKM. DNA for the CDR3: TGTGCCAGCAGTTTGCCCCCGAGGGAGCAGTACTTC. This sequence encodes CASSLPPREQYF.

The chain uses TRBV7-9 and TRBJ2-7; the D gene is possibly TRBD2 (6 bases). V dropped 5 bases and J dropped 6 bases, with 14 bases sitting between them. CDR3 length: 13 residues. CDR1 and CDR2 from the germline V gene are SEHNR and FQNEAQ (reference sequence). The CDR3, as DNA: TGTGCCAGCAGCACCGGGAGTACGGGCGAGCAGTACTTC. Translation gives CASSTGSTGEQYF.

V gene TRBV6-5 combines with J gene TRBJ2-7; 7 nucleotides match TRBD2. Germline CDR1 and CDR2: MNHEY and SVGAGI. CDR3 length: 15 amino acids. V dropped 3 bases and J dropped 2; count of bases not matched to a gene: 7. DNA for the CDR3: TGTGCCAGCAGTTATTCCGAGACTAGCACCTACGAGCAGTACTTC. Protein: CASSYSETSTYEQYF.

This clone was observed a single time. CDR3 sequence (DNA): TGTGCCAGCAGCTTAAGGGACGGACTAGCGACCACCGGGGAGCTGTTTTTT. Its translation is CASSLRDGLATTGELFF. V usage is TRBV7-3 and J usage is TRBJ2-2; 9 bases match TRBD2. After removal of 1 base from V and 4 bases from J, the junction contained 7 bases not matched to a gene. The CDR3 covers 17 residues. In germline, CDR1 is SGHTA, CDR2 FQGTGA.

This chain links TRBV11-1 with TRBJ2-1; D is undetermined. Trimming took 5 bases from V and 2 from J, leaving 16 bases between them. The germline V gene has CDR1 SGHAT and CDR2 FQDESV (reference sequence). The CDR3 sequence is 16 residues long. In DNA, the CDR3 is TGTGCCAGCAGCCGCAGGCTCGGAAGTACCTACAATGAGCAGTTCTTC. Its protein product is CASSRRLGSTYNEQFF.

V usage is TRBV6-4 and J usage is TRBJ1-1; D is uncertain. The V gene's germline CDR1 is MRHNA and CDR2 SNTAGT. Deletions cut 5 bases from V and 0 bases from J, with 10 bases between. CDR3 length: 14 amino acids. CDR3 loop: CASSPTVMNTEAFF. In nucleotides, the CDR3 is TGTGCCAGCAGTCCTACAGTGATGAACACTGAAGCTTTCTTT.

The rearrangement joins TRBV5-8 to TRBJ2-2; D gene uncertain. The length of the CDR3 is 15 residues. Germline V gene lookup returns CDR1 SGHTS and CDR2 YDEGEE. Trimming removed 4 bases from V and 6 bases from J, with 16 bases in between. The CDR3 region has the DNA TGTGCCAGCAGCCAAATTCTTTCTCGCGCCGGGGAGCTGTTTTTT. This sequence encodes CASSQILSRAGELFF.